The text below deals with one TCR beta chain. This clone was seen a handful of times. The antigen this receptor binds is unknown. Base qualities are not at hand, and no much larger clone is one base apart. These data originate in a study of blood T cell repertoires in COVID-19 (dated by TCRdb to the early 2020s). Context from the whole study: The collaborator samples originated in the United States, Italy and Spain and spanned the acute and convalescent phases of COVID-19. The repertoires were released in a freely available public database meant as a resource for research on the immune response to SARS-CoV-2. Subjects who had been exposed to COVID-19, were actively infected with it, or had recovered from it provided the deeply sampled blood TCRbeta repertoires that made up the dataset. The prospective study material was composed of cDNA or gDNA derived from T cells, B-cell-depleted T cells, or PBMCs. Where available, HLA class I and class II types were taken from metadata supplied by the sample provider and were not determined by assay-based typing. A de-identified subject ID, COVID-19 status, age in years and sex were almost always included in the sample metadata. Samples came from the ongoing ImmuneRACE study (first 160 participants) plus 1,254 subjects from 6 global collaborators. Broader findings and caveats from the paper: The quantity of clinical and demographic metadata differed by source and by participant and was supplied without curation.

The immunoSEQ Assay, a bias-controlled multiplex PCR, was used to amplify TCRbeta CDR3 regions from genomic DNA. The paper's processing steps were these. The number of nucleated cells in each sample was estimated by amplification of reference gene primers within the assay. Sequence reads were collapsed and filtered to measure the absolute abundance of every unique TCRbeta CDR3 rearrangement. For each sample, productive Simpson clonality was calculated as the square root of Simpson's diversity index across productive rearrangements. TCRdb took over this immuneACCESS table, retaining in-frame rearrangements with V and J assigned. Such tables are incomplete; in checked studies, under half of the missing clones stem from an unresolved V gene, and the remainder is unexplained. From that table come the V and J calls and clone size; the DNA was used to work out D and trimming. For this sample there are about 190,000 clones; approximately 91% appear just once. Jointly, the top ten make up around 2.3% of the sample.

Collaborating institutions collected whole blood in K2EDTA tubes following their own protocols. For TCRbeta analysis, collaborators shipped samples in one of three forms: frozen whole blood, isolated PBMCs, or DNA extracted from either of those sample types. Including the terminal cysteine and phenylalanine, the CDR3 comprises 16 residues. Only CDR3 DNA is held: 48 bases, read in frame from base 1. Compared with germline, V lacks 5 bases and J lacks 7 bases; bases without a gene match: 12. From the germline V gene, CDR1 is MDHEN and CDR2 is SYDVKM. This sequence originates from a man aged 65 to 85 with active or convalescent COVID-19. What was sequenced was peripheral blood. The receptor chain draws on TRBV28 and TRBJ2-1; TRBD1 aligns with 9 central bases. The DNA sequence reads TGTGCCAGCAGTCCGACTCCGGGACAGGGAAGAAATGAGCAGTTCTTC. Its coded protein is CASSPTPGQGRNEQFF.